This T cell receptor (beta chain) appears in the sequencing data of a study of vaccination effects on CD4 cells after COVID-19. From germline, CDR1 is MNHEY and CDR2 SVGEGT. V was clipped by 6 bases and J by 1 base, with 18 bases between them. The length of the CDR3 is 16 residues. As to this clone: Its antigen is unknown.

ViraFEST assay sequencing came after antigen-specific CD4+ T cells were expanded with viral peptide pools. The culture ran for about 11 days, and then CD4+ T cells were isolated. People in the vaccine group had not been infected with SARS-CoV-2 before, and their nucleocapsid antibodies were negative. Sequencing used immunoSEQ multiplex PCR; TCRdb keeps in-frame clones, though not all of them. The sample holds fewer than 30,000 clones, over 70% seen once. The clonotype was recovered from a human donor who received a COVID-19 vaccine. The material was CD4+ T cells from PBMCs cultured with SARS-CoV-2 spike peptides, obtained before COVID-19 vaccination. The gene calls are TRBV6-2 or TRBV6-3 and TRBJ1-1; D is uncertain. The CDR3 DNA reads as TGTGCCAGCAGCCCCCCGGACCGCCGGGCGAACACTGAAGCTTTCTTT. Translation gives CASSPPDRRANTEAFF.